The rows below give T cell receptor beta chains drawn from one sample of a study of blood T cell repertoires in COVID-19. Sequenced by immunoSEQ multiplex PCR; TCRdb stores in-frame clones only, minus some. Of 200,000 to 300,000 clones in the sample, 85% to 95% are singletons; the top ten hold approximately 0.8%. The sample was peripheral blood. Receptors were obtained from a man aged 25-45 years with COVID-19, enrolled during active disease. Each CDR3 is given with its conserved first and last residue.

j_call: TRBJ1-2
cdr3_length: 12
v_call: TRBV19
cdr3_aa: CASWRGAYGYTF

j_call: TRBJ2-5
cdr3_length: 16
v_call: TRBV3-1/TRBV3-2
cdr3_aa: CASSQYSRTGEETQYF

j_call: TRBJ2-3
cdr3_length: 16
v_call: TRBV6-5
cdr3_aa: CASSYSLGTGADTQYF

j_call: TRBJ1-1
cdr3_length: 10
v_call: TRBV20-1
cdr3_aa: CSAITREAFF

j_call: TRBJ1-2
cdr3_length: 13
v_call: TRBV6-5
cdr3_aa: CASSPQQGGGYTF

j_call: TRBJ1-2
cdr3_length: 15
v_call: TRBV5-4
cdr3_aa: CASSLPTGGGYGYTF

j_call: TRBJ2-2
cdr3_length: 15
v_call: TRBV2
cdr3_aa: CASSEARQGSGELFF

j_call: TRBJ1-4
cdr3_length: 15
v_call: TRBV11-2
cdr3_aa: CASSRAGTVNEKLFF

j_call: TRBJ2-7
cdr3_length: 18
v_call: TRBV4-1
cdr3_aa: CASSQDQGRTGAHYEQYF

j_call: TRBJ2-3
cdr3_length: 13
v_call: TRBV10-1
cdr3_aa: CASTPSGTSMQYF

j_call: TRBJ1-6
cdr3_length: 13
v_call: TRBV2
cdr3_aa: CASREGGGSPLHF

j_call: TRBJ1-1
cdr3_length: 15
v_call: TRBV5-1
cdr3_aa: CASSLSGKGGTEAFF

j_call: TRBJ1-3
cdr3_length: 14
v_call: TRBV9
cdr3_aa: CASSVSGHGNTIYF

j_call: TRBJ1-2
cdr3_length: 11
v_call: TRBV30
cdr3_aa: CAWSLPSGYTF

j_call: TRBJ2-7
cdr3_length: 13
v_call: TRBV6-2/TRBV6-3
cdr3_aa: CASSHNLSYEQYF

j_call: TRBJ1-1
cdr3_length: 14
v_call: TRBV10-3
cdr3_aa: CAIRGTGEGVEAFF

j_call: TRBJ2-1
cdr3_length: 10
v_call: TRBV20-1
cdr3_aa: CSALFDEQFF

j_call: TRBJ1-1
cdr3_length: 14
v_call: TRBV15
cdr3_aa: CATSGGTGVTEAFF

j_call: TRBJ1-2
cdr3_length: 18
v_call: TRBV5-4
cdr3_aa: CASTPPGQGPKANYGYTF

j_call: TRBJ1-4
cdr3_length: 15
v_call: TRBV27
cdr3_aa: CASGDPGQGHEKLFF

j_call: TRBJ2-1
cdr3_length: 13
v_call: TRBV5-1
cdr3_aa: CASSWGTINEQFF

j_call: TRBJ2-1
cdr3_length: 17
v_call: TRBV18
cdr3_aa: CASSPGLAGAVGNEQFF

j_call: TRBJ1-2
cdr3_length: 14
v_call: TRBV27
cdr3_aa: CASSPTGTGGGYTF

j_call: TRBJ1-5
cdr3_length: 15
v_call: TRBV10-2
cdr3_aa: CASREIFGGNQPQHF

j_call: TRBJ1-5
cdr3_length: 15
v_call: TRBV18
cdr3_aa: CASSPGTGSNQPQHF

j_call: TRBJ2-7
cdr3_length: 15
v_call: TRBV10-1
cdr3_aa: CASTLDRDQDYEQYF

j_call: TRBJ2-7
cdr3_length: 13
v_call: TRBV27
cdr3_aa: CASKGSGAYEQYF

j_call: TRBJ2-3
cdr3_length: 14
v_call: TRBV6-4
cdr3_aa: CASSVSPRGDTQYF

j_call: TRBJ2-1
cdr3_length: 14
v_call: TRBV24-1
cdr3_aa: CATSDGDRVNEQFF

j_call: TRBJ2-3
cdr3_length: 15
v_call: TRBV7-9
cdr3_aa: CASSWGAGSTDTQYF

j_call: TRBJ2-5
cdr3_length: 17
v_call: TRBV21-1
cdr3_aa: CASSKVCGLAGRETQYF

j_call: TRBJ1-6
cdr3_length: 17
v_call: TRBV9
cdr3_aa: CASSVTEAASYNSPLHF

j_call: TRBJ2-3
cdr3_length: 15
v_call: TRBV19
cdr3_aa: CASSIQGSWTDTQYF

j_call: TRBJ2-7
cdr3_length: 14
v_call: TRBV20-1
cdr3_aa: CSASSGQGPGEQYF

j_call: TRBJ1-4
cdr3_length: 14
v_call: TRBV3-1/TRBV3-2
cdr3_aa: CASSHSGAGEKLFF